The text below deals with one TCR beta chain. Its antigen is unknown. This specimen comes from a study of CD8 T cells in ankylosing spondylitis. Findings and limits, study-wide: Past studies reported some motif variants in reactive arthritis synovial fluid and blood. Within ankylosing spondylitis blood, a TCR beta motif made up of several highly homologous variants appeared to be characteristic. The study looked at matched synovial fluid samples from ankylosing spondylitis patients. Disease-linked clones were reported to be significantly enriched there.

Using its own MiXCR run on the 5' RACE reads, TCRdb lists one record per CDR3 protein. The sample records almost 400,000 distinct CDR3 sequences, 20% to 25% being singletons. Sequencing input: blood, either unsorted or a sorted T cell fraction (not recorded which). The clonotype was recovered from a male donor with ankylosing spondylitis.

The DNA for the CDR3 is TGTGCCATCAGCCTACAGGAAACAGATACGCAGTATTTT. The encoded protein is CAISLQETDTQYF. This rearrangement joins TRBV10-3 to TRBJ2-3; a possible D gene is TRBD1 (5 bases). The V gene's germline CDR1 is ENHRY and CDR2 SYGVKD. The V end lost 6 bases, the J end lost 3 bases, and 10 bases lay between the germline ends. The CDR3 totals 13 residues.